One TCR beta chain is described in this entry. This entry is derived from a study of blood T cell repertoires in COVID-19. At the level of the study: Sources were T cells, B-cell-depleted T cells, or PBMCs; the material itself was cDNA or gDNA.

The CDR3 extends over 16 amino acids. Germline loops: CDR1 MNHEY, CDR2 SVGEGT. V shed 0 bases, J shed 4 bases, and the junction held 9 bases outside the gene matches. TCRdb's copy holds only in-frame clones and misses some; the assay was immunoSEQ multiplex PCR. This table has 110,000 to 150,000 clones, approximately 80% appearing once. The chain carries TRBV6-2 or TRBV6-3 and TRBJ2-7; 7 nucleotides agree with TRBD2. The sequenced sample consisted of peripheral blood. The TCR comes from a man between 65 and 85 years old who had recovered from COVID-19. The CDR3 spells CASSYSRSSGNYEQYF. The CDR3 coding sequence is TGTGCCAGCAGTTACTCGAGGTCTAGCGGAAATTACGAGCAGTACTTC.